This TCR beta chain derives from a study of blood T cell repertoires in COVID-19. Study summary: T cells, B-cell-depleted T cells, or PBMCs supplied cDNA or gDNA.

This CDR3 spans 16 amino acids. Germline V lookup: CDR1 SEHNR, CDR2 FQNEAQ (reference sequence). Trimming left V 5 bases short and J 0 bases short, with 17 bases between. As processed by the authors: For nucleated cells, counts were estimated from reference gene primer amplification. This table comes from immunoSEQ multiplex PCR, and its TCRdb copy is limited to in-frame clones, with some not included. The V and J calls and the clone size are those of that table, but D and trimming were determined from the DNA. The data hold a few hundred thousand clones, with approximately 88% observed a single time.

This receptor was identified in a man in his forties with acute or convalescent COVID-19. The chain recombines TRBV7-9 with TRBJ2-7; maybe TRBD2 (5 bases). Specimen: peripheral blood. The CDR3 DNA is TGTGCCAGCAGCCTAGACCAATTCGGGATCTCCTACGAGCAGTACTTC. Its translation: CASSLDQFGISYEQYF.